These 22 T cell receptor beta chains originate from one sample sequenced in a study of T cells after yellow fever vaccination. A single record per CDR3 protein comes from TCRdb applying MiXCR to the 5' RACE reads. The table has tens of thousands of distinct CDR3 sequences, approximately 7% seen once; the top ten hold around a fifth. This specimen consisted of PBMCs, either bulk or a sorted T-cell subset (CD4+, CD8+, memory, or dextramer-sorted; not recorded which), obtained on the day of the first yellow fever vaccination. The receptors stem from a man younger than 35 who received the YFV17D yellow fever vaccine.

The rearrangement links TRBV7-8 to TRBJ2-3; 12 nucleotides match TRBD2. The CDR3 covers 19 residues. Germline V CDR1 and CDR2: SGHVS, FQNEAQ. J was trimmed by 7 bases and V by 5 bases; bases with no gene match: 19. The CDR3 DNA reads TGTGCCAGCAGCCAAGGACAGGACCAAAGGGGACTAGCGGGCAATACGCAGTATTTT. Its protein product is CASSQGQDQRGLAGNTQYF.

This clonotype occurred a few times. The V and J genes are TRBV7-2 and TRBJ2-3; D uncertain. CDR3 length: 14 amino acids. Germline CDR1 and CDR2: SGHTA and FQGNSA. Between the trimmed V and J ends, which lost 5 bases and 8 bases, there was a span of 17 bases. CDR3 coding DNA: TGTGCCAGCAGCCCTGGGAACGAGCATCCTACGCAGTATTTT. It translates to CASSPGNEHPTQYF.

This clonotype was recorded many times. The chain has TRBV6-2 or TRBV6-3 and TRBJ1-1, with unresolved D. This CDR3 region has 13 residues. V dropped 0 bases and J dropped 2 bases, with 4 bases sitting between them. Germline V gives CDR1 MNHEY, CDR2 SVGEGT. CDR3 DNA: TGTGCCAGCAGTTACTCAAGAAACACTGAAGCTTTCTTT. Translated, it gives CASSYSRNTEAFF.

Ten or more counts support this clonotype. The rearrangement uses TRBV10-2 and TRBJ2-7, with 11 bases that match TRBD2. The germline CDR1 and CDR2 sequences are WSHSY and SAAADI. The CDR3 totals 15 residues. V shed 5 bases, J shed 3 bases, and the junction held 6 bases outside the gene matches. The CDR3 sequence is CASSFLAGGNYEQYV. The DNA of the CDR3 is TGCGCCAGCAGTTTTCTAGCGGGGGGCAACTACGAGCAGTACGTC.

This clonotype was counted at least ten times. This sequence joins TRBV6-5 and TRBJ1-4, with D maybe TRBD1 (5 bases). The CDR3 has 15 residues. CDR1 is MNHEY, CDR2 SVGAGI, per germline. The V and J ends lost 4 bases and 8 bases respectively, with 17 bases between them. CDR3 amino acids: CASSLQVPPAEKLFF. CDR3 nucleotides: TGTGCCAGCAGTTTACAGGTTCCACCCGCAGAAAAACTGTTTTTT.

V and J are TRBV18 and TRBJ1-2; maybe TRBD1 (5 bases). This CDR3 is 14 amino acids long. Germline values: CDR1 KGHSH, CDR2 LQKENI. With 0 bases removed from V and 7 bases from J, the gap between germline ends came to 12 bases. The DNA of the CDR3 is TGTGCCAGCTCACCACCGAACAGGCAGGGTGGCTACACCTTC. As protein: CASSPPNRQGGYTF. Together with reference TRBV18 and TRBJ1-2, the CDR3 gives the full variable domain: NAGVMQNPRHLVRRRGQEARLRCSPMKGHSHVYWYRQLPEEGLKFMVYLQKENIIDESGMPKERFSAEFPKEGPSILRIQQVVRGDSAAYFCASSPPNRQGGYTFGSGTRLTVV.

This clonotype was counted many times. The chain links TRBV5-1 to TRBJ2-2; D call uncertain. Trimming stripped 0 bases from V and 10 bases from J, with 13 bases between. Germline CDR1 SGHRS, CDR2 YFSETQ. This CDR3 has 14 amino acids. The CDR3 DNA follows: TGCGCCAGCAGCTTGGCGGCCCCCACCCAGGAGCTGTTTTTT. It yields the protein CASSLAAPTQELFF.

This clonotype showed up many times. This chain links TRBV6-1 with TRBJ2-2; D is unresolved. The CDR3 covers 13 residues. The germline V gene has CDR1 MNHNS and CDR2 SASEGT. The V end was cut by 2 bases, the J end by 2 bases, with 3 bases between. CDR3 coding DNA: TGTGCCAGCAGTGAACCAAACACCGGGGAGCTGTTTTTT. Its translation is CASSEPNTGELFF.

This clonotype has at least ten counts. The V gene is TRBV7-9, the J gene TRBJ2-1; 7 nucleotides line up with TRBD2. After removal of 2 bases from V and 6 bases from J, the junction contained 4 bases not matched to a gene. The germline CDR1 and CDR2 sequences are SEHNR and FQNEAQ (reference sequence). The CDR3 length is 14 residues. The chain's CDR3 is CASSLSGTTNEQFF. CDR3 DNA: TGTGCCAGCAGCTTATCCGGGACTACCAATGAGCAGTTCTTC.

The J gene is TRBJ1-2, the V gene TRBV5-4; TRBD1 might be the D (6 bases). CDR1 SGHNT and CDR2 YYREEE come from the germline V gene (reference sequence). This CDR3 contains 15 residues. V lost 2 bases, J lost 4 bases, and 15 bases lay in between. The CDR3 coding sequence is TGTGCCAGCAGCTTACGGGGGGCCGACCTCTATGGCTACACCTTC. Residues: CASSLRGADLYGYTF.

This clonotype was detected ten times or more. The CDR3 protein is CASSFDRVSTKNIQYF. The CDR3, as DNA: TGTGCCAGCAGCTTTGACAGGGTTTCGACCAAAAACATTCAGTACTTC. V and J are TRBV11-2 and TRBJ2-4; 7 nucleotides align to TRBD1. The ends lost 3 bases at V and 2 bases at J; junction bases unmatched: 7. From germline, CDR1 is SGHAT and CDR2 FQNNGV. The CDR3 is made up of 16 amino acids.

Concerning this clonotype: A much larger clone differs by one base, so this may be a read error. V gene TRBV18 combines with J gene TRBJ1-6; D uncertain. The ends were cut back, 8 bases at V and 0 bases at J, with 17 bases in the middle. From germline, CDR1 is KGHSH and CDR2 LQKENI. The CDR3 covers 17 residues. CDR3 protein: CASRRAAWSSYNSPLHF. For the CDR3, the DNA is TGTGCCAGCCGTCGTGCGGCGTGGAGCTCCTATAATTCACCCCTCCACTTT.

This clonotype was seen only a few times. The chain employs TRBV6-2 or TRBV6-3 and TRBJ1-6; unclear D gene. The ends were cut back, 0 bases at V and 8 bases at J, with 5 bases in the middle. This CDR3 has 13 residues. CDR1 and CDR2 from the germline V gene are MNHEY and SVGEGT. The CDR3 here is CASSYSADSPLHF. CDR3 in DNA: TGTGCCAGCAGTTACTCGGCGGATTCACCCCTCCACTTT.

In regard to this clonotype: This may be a read error, as it is one base from a much larger clone. The J gene is TRBJ2-5, the V gene TRBV5-1, with 9 bases that match TRBD2. The germline gives CDR1 SGHRS, CDR2 YFSETQ. CDR3 size: 16 residues. CDR3 DNA sequence: TGCGTCAGCAGCTTGGAGGGAGCTAGCGGGGCCGAGACCCAGTACTTC. Amino acid sequence: CVSSLEGASGAETQYF.

Of note for this clonotype: This sequence may be a read error, since a much larger clone differs from it by one base. CDR3 sequence: CSALHQRGGLCEQFF. Here the CDR3 DNA reads TGCAGTGCCCTGCATCAGCGGGGGGGCCTCTGTGAGCAGTTCTTC. The gene calls are TRBV20-1 and TRBJ2-1; TRBD2 matches 10 bases. V was pared by 6 bases and J by 9 bases, with 14 bases of the junction left unmatched. Germline V lookup: CDR1 DFQATT, CDR2 SNEGSKA (reference sequence). The length of the CDR3 is 15 residues.

A few counts support this clonotype. This chain links TRBV7-8 with TRBJ1-1, with a possible D match to TRBD1 (5 bases). The CDR3 extends over 13 amino acids. Trimming removed 0 bases at V and 11 bases at J, with 13 bases between. Germline V gene data show CDR1 as SGHVS and CDR2 as FQNEAQ. The CDR3 bases are TGTGCCAGCAGCTTAGCGATCGGGGAGGGGGCTTTCTTT. Protein sequence: CASSLAIGEGAFF.

At least ten counts were recorded for this clonotype. V usage is TRBV5-1 and J usage is TRBJ1-2; possible D gene TRBD1, 6 bases. This CDR3 region has 14 residues. Germline V gives CDR1 SGHRS, CDR2 YFSETQ. The V end lost 5 bases, the J end lost 0 bases, and 11 bases lay between the germline ends. CDR3 sequence (DNA): TGCGCCAGCAGAAGGGGGGACTCTAACTATGGCTACACCTTC. Protein product: CASRRGDSNYGYTF.

Many counts were recorded for this clonotype. The rearrangement joins TRBV18 to TRBJ1-1; TRBD1 might be the D (6 bases). V was pared by 3 bases and J by 0 bases, with 11 bases between. In germline, CDR1 is KGHSH, CDR2 LQKENI. The CDR3 loop spans 15 amino acids. CDR3 sequence: CASSPWGALNTEAFF. The CDR3 coding sequence is TGTGCCAGCTCACCCTGGGGGGCGTTGAACACTGAAGCTTTCTTT. The variable domain in full, completed from reference TRBV18 and TRBJ1-1, reads NAGVMQNPRHLVRRRGQEARLRCSPMKGHSHVYWYRQLPEEGLKFMVYLQKENIIDESGMPKERFSAEFPKEGPSILRIQQVVRGDSAAYFCASSPWGALNTEAFFGQGTRLTVV.

This clonotype was detected many times. This chain links TRBV9 with TRBJ1-3, with a tentative D call TRBD1 (5 bases). CDR3 length: 13 residues. V was cut by 5 bases and J by 0 bases, with 6 bases left in between. Germline V gives CDR1 SGDLS, CDR2 YYNGEE. CDR3 amino acids: CASSDSSGNTIYF. The CDR3 coding sequence is TGTGCCAGCAGTGACAGCTCTGGAAACACCATATATTTT.

This clonotype showed up just a few times. The chain joins TRBV20-1 to TRBJ2-5, with D perhaps being TRBD1 or TRBD2 (5 bases each). Trimming cost V 7 bases and J 5 bases, with 8 bases left between them. Germline-derived CDR1 and CDR2 are DFQATT and SNEGSKA (reference sequence). The CDR3 length is 10 residues. The CDR3 reads CSGWGETQYF. The CDR3 nucleotides are TGCAGTGGTTGGGGGGAGACCCAGTACTTC.

This clonotype came up many times. J is TRBJ1-3 and V is TRBV12-3 or TRBV12-4; tentatively, D is TRBD1 (6 bases). The CDR3 runs to 15 residues. V was pared by 6 bases and J by 2 bases, with 14 bases between. The CDR3: CASSPGGAPGNTIYF. CDR3 bases: TGTGCCAGCAGCCCGGGGGGCGCTCCTGGAAACACCATATATTTT.

With respect to this clonotype: The junction shows a germline mismatch at one end, possibly a read error. The chain carries TRBV7-9 and TRBJ2-5; D might be TRBD2 (6 bases). Germline CDR1 is SEHNR and CDR2 is FQNEAQ (reference sequence). The CDR3 sequence is 16 residues long. CDR3 sequence reads: CATSSKVAVTTETQYF. CDR3 in DNA: TGTGCCACCAGCTCCAAAGTAGCGGTAACAACCGAGACCCAGTACTTC. The entire variable domain, with the rest obtained from reference TRBV7-9 and TRBJ2-5, is as follows: DTGVSQNPRHKITKRGQNVTFRCDPISEHNRLYWYRQTLGQGPEFLTYFQNEAQLEKSRLLSDRFSAERPKGSFSTLEIQRTEQGDSAMYLCATSSKVAVTTETQYFGPGTRLLVL.